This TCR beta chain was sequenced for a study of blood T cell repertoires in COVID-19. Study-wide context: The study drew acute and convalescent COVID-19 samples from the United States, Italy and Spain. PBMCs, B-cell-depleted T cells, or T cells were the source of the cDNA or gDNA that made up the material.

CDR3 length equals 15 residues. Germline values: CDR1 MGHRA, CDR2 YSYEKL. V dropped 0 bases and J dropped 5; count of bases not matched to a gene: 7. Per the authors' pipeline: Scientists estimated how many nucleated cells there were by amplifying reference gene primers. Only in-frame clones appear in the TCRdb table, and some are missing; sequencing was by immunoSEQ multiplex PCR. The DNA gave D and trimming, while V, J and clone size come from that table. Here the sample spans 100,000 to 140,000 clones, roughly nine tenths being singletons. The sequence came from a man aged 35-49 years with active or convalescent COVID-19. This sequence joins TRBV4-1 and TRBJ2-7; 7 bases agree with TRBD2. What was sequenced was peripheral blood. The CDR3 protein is CASSQDRLAPHEQYF. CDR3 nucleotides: TGCGCCAGCAGCCAAGATCGACTAGCCCCCCACGAGCAGTACTTC.